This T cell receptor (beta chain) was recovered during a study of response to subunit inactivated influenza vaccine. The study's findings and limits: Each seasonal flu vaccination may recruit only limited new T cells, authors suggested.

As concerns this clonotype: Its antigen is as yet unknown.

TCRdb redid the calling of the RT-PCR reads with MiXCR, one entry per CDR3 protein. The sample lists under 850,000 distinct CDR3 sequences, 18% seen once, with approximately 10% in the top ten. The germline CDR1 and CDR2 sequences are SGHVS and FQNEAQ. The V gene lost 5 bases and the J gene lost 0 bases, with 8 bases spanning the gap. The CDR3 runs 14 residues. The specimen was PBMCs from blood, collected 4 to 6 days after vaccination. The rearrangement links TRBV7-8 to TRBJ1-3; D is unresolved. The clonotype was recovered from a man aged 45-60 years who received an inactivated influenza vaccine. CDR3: CASSAGLSGNTIYF. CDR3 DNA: TGTGCCAGCAGCGCCGGGCTCTCTGGAAACACCATATATTTT.